The T cell receptor beta chain described here comes from a study of T cell changes during pregnancy in multiple sclerosis (dated by TCRdb to between 2018 and 2021). Describing the broader study: In women with multiple sclerosis, the researchers looked at how the T cell repertoire shifted as pregnancy progressed.

In the germline V gene, CDR1 corresponds to MDHEN and CDR2 to SYDVKM. Trimming leaves V shorter by 3 bases and J shorter by 2 bases, with the junction holding 14 bases beyond the gene matches. The CDR3 covers 18 residues, taking in both the cysteine and the phenylalanine. The CDR3 DNA has 54 bases and is translated from base 1. The library relied on the immunoSEQ multiplex PCR assay. TCRdb took over this immuneACCESS table, retaining in-frame rearrangements with V and J assigned. Such tables are incomplete; in checked studies, under half of the missing clones stem from an unresolved V gene, and the remainder is unexplained. A total of approximately 39,000 clones appear in this sample, almost 95% of them only once. 1.2% of the sample lies in the top ten. Regarding this clone: The specificity of this receptor is unknown. Base qualities are missing; no much larger clone stands one base away.

The receptor's source is a female donor with multiple sclerosis, enrolled in a pregnancy study. Sequenced input: PBMCs (not recorded whether the cells were cultured). In this chain, TRBV28 is recombined with TRBJ2-7; 9 bases in the junction line up with TRBD2. The DNA is as follows: TGTGCCAGCAGTTTCCCTAGACTAGCGGCGACTCTTCCCTACGAGCAGTACTTC. Its translation reads: CASSFPRLAATLPYEQYF.